A selection of T cell receptor beta chains follows, all from one sample in a study of OX40 agonist ivuxolimab in advanced cancers. Assay used: immunoSEQ multiplex PCR; TCRdb lists only in-frame clones, some missing. Of 75,000 to 95,000 clones listed, about 85% were seen once; the top ten hold roughly 3.1%. The sequencing here drew on CD4+ or CD8+ T cells sorted from blood, taken in a trial of the OX40 agonist ivuxolimab. These receptors all stem from an adult with an advanced solid tumor such as melanoma, head and neck, liver or kidney cancer. CDR3s leave out the opening cysteine and the closing phenylalanine or tryptophan.

v_gene: TRBV6-1; CDR3aa: ASSDANYGYT
v_gene: TRBV7-2; CDR3aa: ASSLVFGQGNNIQY
v_gene: TRBV6-5; CDR3aa: ASSYAGQGSYEQY
v_gene: TRBV18; CDR3aa: ASSPRPGGTEAF
v_gene: TRBV11-3; CDR3aa: ASSSREVGSITDTQY
v_gene: TRBV6-6; CDR3aa: ATKGGGSPGSPLH
v_gene: TRBV7-2; CDR3aa: ASSLKGSSGNTIY
v_gene: TRBV29-1; CDR3aa: SSRGDTEAF
v_gene: TRBV7-3; CDR3aa: ASSPVLAGGYNEQF
v_gene: TRBV6-6; CDR3aa: ASMGTWPQH
v_gene: TRBV12-2; CDR3aa: ASRLGRGSGGNTIY
v_gene: TRBV19; CDR3aa: ASSSLPAGSQETQY
v_gene: TRBV7-2; CDR3aa: ASSLYGTQPQH
v_gene: TRBV6-5; CDR3aa: ASRQGQGELF
v_gene: TRBV5-1; CDR3aa: ASSLRQGWNTEAF
v_gene: TRBV20-1; CDR3aa: SARTSNIQY
v_gene: TRBV30; CDR3aa: AWSDRAGTEAF
v_gene: TRBV19; CDR3aa: ASRQKGVSGNTIY
v_gene: TRBV5-6; CDR3aa: ASSLVVSTTDTQY
v_gene: TRBV28; CDR3aa: ASSLTGAQNEKLF
v_gene: TRBV7-9; CDR3aa: ASSPFPRKDTGELF
v_gene: TRBV7-6; CDR3aa: ASSLPRDRGRGEQF
v_gene: TRBV15; CDR3aa: ATSREKGPNTEAF
v_gene: TRBV6-6; CDR3aa: ASRGGTYEQY
v_gene: TRBV11-1; CDR3aa: ASSNGWSSYEQY
v_gene: TRBV6-5; CDR3aa: ASRPSRGANYGYT
v_gene: TRBV6-6; CDR3aa: ASRGGAGNEQF
v_gene: TRBV2; CDR3aa: ASRTSEKLF
v_gene: TRBV25-1; CDR3aa: ASSPSGQKRSYEQY
v_gene: TRBV7-2; CDR3aa: ASSLGTGAYQPQH
v_gene: TRBV6-5; CDR3aa: ASSSGLQPQH
v_gene: TRBV2; CDR3aa: ASSVQGFPYEQY
v_gene: TRBV5-1; CDR3aa: ASSWGTEQETQY
v_gene: TRBV7-2; CDR3aa: ASSLSRSRSPGNTIY
v_gene: TRBV5-5; CDR3aa: ASSSQQGIDQPQH
v_gene: TRBV19; CDR3aa: ASSFNRLVETQY
v_gene: TRBV7-2; CDR3aa: ASSLFWGTEAF
v_gene: TRBV11-3; CDR3aa: ASSRYSTEAF
v_gene: TRBV23-1; CDR3aa: ASSQRQDSYEQY
v_gene: TRBV5-1; CDR3aa: ASSLERGGGYT
v_gene: TRBV12-2; CDR3aa: ASRPLAGGLGTQY
v_gene: TRBV7-9; CDR3aa: ASSLSRGRLVEQY
v_gene: TRBV7-9; CDR3aa: ASSLRWGPSSYEQY
v_gene: TRBV19; CDR3aa: ASRSGRGETQY
v_gene: TRBV5-1; CDR3aa: ASSLQGGMNTEAF
v_gene: TRBV7-8; CDR3aa: ASSLWAGKGTDTQY
v_gene: TRBV5-1; CDR3aa: ASSLMGFSTGELF
v_gene: TRBV30; CDR3aa: AWSSVGGASNQPQH
v_gene: TRBV11-3; CDR3aa: ASSLQPSSYNEQF
v_gene: TRBV7-9; CDR3aa: ASSSQGVRTEAF
v_gene: TRBV7-2; CDR3aa: ASSPRTPRTDTQY
v_gene: TRBV6-1; CDR3aa: ASSSRGQAF
v_gene: TRBV9; CDR3aa: ASSVGVIQGEQY
v_gene: TRBV9; CDR3aa: ASSVGDSPGPQH
v_gene: TRBV9; CDR3aa: ASSEGGRLGSDTQY
v_gene: TRBV4-1; CDR3aa: ASSQGNGGYGQPQH
v_gene: TRBV11-3; CDR3aa: ASTRGTSYNEQF
v_gene: TRBV4-3; CDR3aa: ASSQVPSGGAGDTQY
v_gene: TRBV11-2; CDR3aa: ASSPDLYAYEQY